This T cell receptor beta chain was obtained from a study of shared clonotypes between healthy human individuals (dated by TCRdb to 2020 to 2021). The study in broad terms: The cohort comprised a couple of women and a few men aged 18 to 49 years. Blood TCR repertoires of a handful of healthy adults were deeply sequenced to estimate repertoire size and the extent of clonotype sharing between individuals. Leukapheresis yielded between about 0.85 and 9 billion PBMCs per donor. Per donor, three plates each were used for CD4 naive and CD4 memory, two for CD8 naive, and one for CD8 memory. Libraries were prepared and TCR repertoires were sequenced by different laboratories using diverse techniques, in order to increase sequencing depth and limit assay-specific biases.

TCR CDR3 regions were amplified from genomic DNA by multiplex PCR using the deep immunoSEQ assay. Extracted genomic DNA from each cell subset was distributed evenly across all wells of several immunoSEQ 96-well plates, and each plate was treated as a replicate. Each replicate PCR for sorted subsets received around 200 ng genomic DNA, equal to roughly 33,000 T cell genomes. Purified libraries were quantified with a Qubit 3.0 fluorometer, sized on a Bioanalyzer 2100, and re-quantified with the KAPA Library Quantification kit. A separate single-read 150-cycle Illumina NextSeq 550 flow cell was used to sequence each immunoSEQ 96-well plate. On the study's bioinformatics: Because only junctional sequences without quality scores were contained in the immunoSEQ output, filtering matching that applied to full-length reads could not be performed. Sequences were annotated with PyIR, a Python wrapper for IgBLAST v1.9, using IMGT germline references to assign V/J genes and CDR3. Reads with weak V/J assignments (E-value above 1e-6), missing CDR3, stop codons, out-of-frame junctions, or ambiguous translated residues were removed. V3J clonotypes were defined as sequences sharing an identical inferred V gene, J gene, and CDR3 amino acid sequence. The percentage overlap between two repertoires was calculated by dividing the number of shared unique clonotypes by the size of the smaller repertoire. Three approaches were used to assess repertoire richness: RTK rarefaction, the Chao1 estimator, and Recon v2.1 estimates of unobserved clonotypes. Generation probabilities were computed with OLGA for all TCRbeta clonotypes obtained by the gDNA method from several donors. TCRdb mirrors the immuneACCESS table, restricted to in-frame sequences. Some clones are absent from its copies; in checked studies, under half trace to an unresolved V gene, and the reason for the others is unknown. From that table come the V and J calls and clone size; the DNA was used to work out D and trimming. The sample records some 2.4 million clones, roughly 93% of which are singletons. The ten most abundant clones make up around 0.4% of the sample.

The donors were healthy, HIV-negative adults with no recently reported acute infections or vaccinations. All donors were Caucasian adults living in Nashville, Tennessee, USA. Magnetic negative selection was used to enrich CD4+ T cells, after which naive cells were positively selected on CD45RA and the negative fraction became the memory subset. After blood collection by leukapheresis, PBMCs were isolated using Ficoll-Histopaque density gradient centrifugation and then cryopreserved in the vapor phase of liquid nitrogen. Analytical flow cytometry was used to check the purity and quantity of every magnetically sorted T cell population. Genomic DNA was isolated from each sorted fraction and quantified by UV absorbance on a Nanodrop 2000c. Here is what the overall study found, with its caveats: Only blood was sampled, and tissue TCR repertoires likely differ from those in blood. Clonotypes shared by all four sorted-subset donors showed higher generation probabilities than non-shared clonotypes. Pairwise subsampling led to the expectation that sequencing depth would affect the degree of clonotype sharing among donors. Incomplete sequencing was indicated by rarefaction of sorted-subset datasets, despite the large sequencing depth. When several donors were compared, the shared fraction of clonotypes was about 5.4% for naive CD4, roughly 3.3% for naive CD8, 2% to 2.5% for memory CD4, and approximately 0.4% for memory CD8. Naive subsets generally had larger estimated clonotype richness than memory subsets. Because the study included a small number of donors, the genetic and exposure-history diversity represented was limited.

Details on this clone: The target of this receptor is not known. There are no base qualities to consult, and no much larger clone falls within one base.

Per the germline V gene, SNHLY is the CDR1 and FYNNEI is the CDR2. V is cut by 6 bases and J by 5 bases, and the space between the germline ends is 10 bases. Reading from cysteine to phenylalanine, the CDR3 counts 12 amino acids. The DNA shown is the 36-base CDR3, in frame from base 1. The specimen sequenced was naive CD4+ T cells from PBMCs. Explained via the paper, the cell subset or site label denotes: CD45RA+ positively selected. The V and J genes are TRBV2 and TRBJ1-2, with the D gene uncertain. The TCR sequence derives from a man aged 18 to 30 in good health. Some clones in this sample may be carry-over from other donors' samples. The CDR3 corresponds to CASRLQLYGYTF. The nucleotide sequence reads as follows: TGTGCCAGCAGACTACAGCTATATGGCTACACCTTC.